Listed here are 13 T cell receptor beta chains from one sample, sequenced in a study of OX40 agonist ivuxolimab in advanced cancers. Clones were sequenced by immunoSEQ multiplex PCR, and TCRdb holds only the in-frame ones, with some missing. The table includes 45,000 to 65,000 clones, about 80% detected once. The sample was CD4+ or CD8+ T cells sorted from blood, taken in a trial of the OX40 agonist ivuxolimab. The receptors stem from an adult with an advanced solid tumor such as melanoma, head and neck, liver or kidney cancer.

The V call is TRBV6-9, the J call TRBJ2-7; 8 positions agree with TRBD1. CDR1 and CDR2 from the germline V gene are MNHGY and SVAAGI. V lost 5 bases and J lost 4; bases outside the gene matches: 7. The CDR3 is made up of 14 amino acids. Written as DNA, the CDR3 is TGTGCCAGCAGTGCTACAGGGGGGTTATACGAGCAGTACTTC. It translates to CASSATGGLYEQYF.

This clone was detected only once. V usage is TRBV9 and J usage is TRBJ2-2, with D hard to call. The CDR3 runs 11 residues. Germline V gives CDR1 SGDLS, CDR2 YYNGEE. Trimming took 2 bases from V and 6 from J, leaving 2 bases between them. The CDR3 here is CASSVPGELFF. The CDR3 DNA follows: TGTGCCAGCAGCGTCCCCGGGGAGCTGTTTTTT.

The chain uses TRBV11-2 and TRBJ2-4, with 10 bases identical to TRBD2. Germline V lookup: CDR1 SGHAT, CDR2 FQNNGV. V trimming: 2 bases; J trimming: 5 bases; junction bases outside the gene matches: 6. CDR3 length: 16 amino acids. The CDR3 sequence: CASSLRQRGGQNIQYF. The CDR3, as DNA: TGTGCCAGCAGCTTACGCCAGCGGGGGGGGCAAAACATTCAGTACTTC.

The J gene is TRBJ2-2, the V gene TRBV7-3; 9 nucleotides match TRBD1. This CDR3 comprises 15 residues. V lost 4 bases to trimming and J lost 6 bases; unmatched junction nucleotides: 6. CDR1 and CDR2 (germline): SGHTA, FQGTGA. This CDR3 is CASSSGQGYPGELFF. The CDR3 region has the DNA TGTGCCAGCAGCTCGGGACAGGGTTATCCCGGGGAGCTGTTTTTT.

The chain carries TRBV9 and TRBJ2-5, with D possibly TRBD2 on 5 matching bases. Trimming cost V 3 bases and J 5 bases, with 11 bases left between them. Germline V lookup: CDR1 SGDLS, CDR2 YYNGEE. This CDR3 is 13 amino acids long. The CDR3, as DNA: TGTGCCAGCAGCGCTCTAGCCGCCGAGACCCAGTACTTC. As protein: CASSALAAETQYF.

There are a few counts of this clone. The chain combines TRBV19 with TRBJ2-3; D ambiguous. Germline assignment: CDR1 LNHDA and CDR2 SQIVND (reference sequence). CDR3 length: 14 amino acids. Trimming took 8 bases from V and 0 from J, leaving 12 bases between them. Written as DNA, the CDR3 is TGTGCCAGTTCCCCGGTGGGTAGCACAGATACGCAGTATTTT. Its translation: CASSPVGSTDTQYF.

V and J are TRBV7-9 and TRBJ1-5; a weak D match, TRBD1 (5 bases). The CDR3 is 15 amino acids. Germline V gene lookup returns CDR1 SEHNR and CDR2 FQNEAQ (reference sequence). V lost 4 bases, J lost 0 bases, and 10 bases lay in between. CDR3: CASSSGGYSNQPQHF. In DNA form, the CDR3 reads TGTGCCAGCAGCTCCGGGGGTTATAGCAATCAGCCCCAGCATTTT.

The CDR3 spells CASSLTGGLNQPQHF. CDR3 coding DNA: TGTGCCAGCAGCTTGACAGGGGGCTTGAATCAGCCCCAGCATTTT. The rearrangement uses TRBV7-9 and TRBJ1-5, with TRBD1 matching over 10 bases. The junction had 3 bases not matched to a gene; V was cut back by 3 bases and J by 4 bases. The CDR3 sequence is 15 residues long. In germline, CDR1 is SEHNR, CDR2 FQNEAQ (reference sequence). Drawing the rest from reference TRBV7-9 and TRBJ1-5, the complete variable domain is DTGVSQNPRHKITKRGQNVTFRCDPISEHNRLYWYRQTLGQGPEFLTYFQNEAQLEKSRLLSDRFSAERPKGSFSTLEIQRTEQGDSAMYLCASSLTGGLNQPQHFGDGTRLSIL.

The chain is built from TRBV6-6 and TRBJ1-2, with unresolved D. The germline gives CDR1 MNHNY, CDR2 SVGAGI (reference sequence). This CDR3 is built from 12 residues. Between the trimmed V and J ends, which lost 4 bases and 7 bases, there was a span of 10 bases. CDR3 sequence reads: CASSSGYSGYTF. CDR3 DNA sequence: TGTGCCAGCAGTTCCGGGTATAGTGGCTACACCTTC.

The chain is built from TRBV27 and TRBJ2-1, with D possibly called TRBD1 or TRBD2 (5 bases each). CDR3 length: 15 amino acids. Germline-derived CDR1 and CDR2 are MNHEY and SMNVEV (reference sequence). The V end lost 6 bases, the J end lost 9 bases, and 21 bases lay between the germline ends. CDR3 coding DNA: TGTGCCAGCAGCAGAGGGACCACCCCAGGGAGTGAGCAGTTCTTC. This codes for CASSRGTTPGSEQFF.

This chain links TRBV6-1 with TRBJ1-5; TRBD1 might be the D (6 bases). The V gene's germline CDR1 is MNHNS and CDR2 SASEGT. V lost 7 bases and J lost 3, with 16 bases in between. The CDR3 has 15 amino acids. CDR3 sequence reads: CASIRRGEDNQPQHF. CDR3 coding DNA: TGTGCCAGCATCCGTAGGGGGGAAGACAATCAGCCCCAGCATTTT.

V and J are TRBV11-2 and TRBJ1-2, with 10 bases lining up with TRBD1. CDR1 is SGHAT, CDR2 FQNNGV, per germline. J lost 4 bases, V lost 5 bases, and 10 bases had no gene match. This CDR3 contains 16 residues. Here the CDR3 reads CASSLTGQGGSYGYTF. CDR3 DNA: TGTGCCAGCAGCCTAACAGGACAGGGGGGGAGCTATGGCTACACCTTC.

Here the CDR3 reads CASSYPGQGVEKLFF. The CDR3 region has the DNA TGTGCCAGCAGTTATCCCGGACAGGGGGTTGAAAAACTGTTTTTT. The chain recombines TRBV6-6 with TRBJ1-4; 10 bases align to TRBD1. Trimming at V came to 3 bases and at J to 7 bases, leaving 5 bases not matched to a gene. This CDR3 comprises 15 residues. Germline V gene data show CDR1 as MNHNY and CDR2 as SVGAGI (reference sequence).